This is a list of T cell receptor beta chains from one sample in a study of shared clonotypes between healthy human individuals. Some clones are missing from TCRdb's copy, which holds only in-frame ones; the method was immunoSEQ multiplex PCR. The table lists roughly 300,000 clones, roughly 84% of them singletons, with 15% to 20% in the top ten. Sequencing was performed on memory CD8+ T cells sorted from blood. The receptors derive from a man aged 18 to 29 in good health. The CDR3 runs from the conserved cysteine through the conserved F or W. The order of the fields is clone size, J gene, V gene, D gene, CDR3 protein, CDR3 DNA. A D gene is named only where the DNA matches it firmly. Size is stated for part of the rows, as once, few or many counts, or as a class when the clone is expanded.

NA	TRBJ2-1	TRBV2	TRBD2	CASRERDSAYNEQFF	TGTGCCAGCAGAGAGCGGGACTCCGCATACAATGAGCAGTTCTTC
NA	TRBJ2-7	TRBV2	NA	CARGSLTDTYEQYF	TGTGCCAGGGGTAGCTTGACAGACACCTACGAGCAGTACTTC
NA	TRBJ1-4	TRBV7-9	NA	CASSTVGGLDEKLFF	TGTGCCAGCAGCACGGTGGGGGGTTTAGATGAAAAACTGTTTTTT
NA	TRBJ2-2	TRBV5-6	NA	CASSLLTLNTGELFF	TGTGCCAGCAGCTTGCTGACACTTAACACCGGGGAGCTGTTTTTT
once	TRBJ2-1	TRBV11-2	NA	CASSSSYSSYNEQFF	TGTGCCAGCAGCTCTTCGTATAGCTCCTACAATGAGCAGTTCTTC
NA	TRBJ1-2	TRBV7-9	TRBD1	CASSSLPGQGARNYGYTF	TGTGCCAGCAGCTCACTGCCGGGACAGGGGGCGAGGAACTATGGCTACACCTTC
NA	TRBJ2-7	TRBV9	NA	CASSDGGEQYF	TGTGCCAGCAGCGACGGGGGCGAGCAGTACTTC
NA	TRBJ2-5	TRBV7-9	NA	CASSQWTETQYF	TGTGCCAGCAGCCAATGGACAGAGACCCAGTACTTC
NA	TRBJ1-5	TRBV27	NA	CASDQQANKNQPQHF	TGTGCCAGCGACCAACAGGCAAACAAAAATCAGCCCCAGCATTTT
NA	TRBJ2-7	TRBV2	TRBD1	CASSEPGQVNEQYF	TGTGCCAGCAGTGAGCCGGGACAGGTCAACGAGCAGTACTTC
NA	TRBJ2-1	TRBV2	NA	CASSEEGYNEQFF	TGTGCCAGCAGTGAAGAAGGTTACAATGAGCAGTTCTTC
NA	TRBJ2-7	TRBV4-1	NA	CASSQQSTGLIPYEQYF	TGCGCCAGCAGCCAACAATCAACAGGTTTGATCCCCTACGAGCAGTACTTC
NA	TRBJ2-1	TRBV29-1	NA	CSAMPGEENEQFF	TGCAGCGCAATGCCAGGGGAAGAGAATGAGCAGTTCTTC
once	TRBJ2-7	TRBV2	NA	CASSAWAAYEQYF	TGTGCCAGCAGCGCGTGGGCAGCCTACGAGCAGTACTTC
NA	TRBJ2-7	TRBV28	NA	CASSLLWAGIGGEQYF	TGTGCCAGCAGCCTCCTCTGGGCGGGGATTGGGGGCGAGCAGTACTTC
NA	TRBJ2-3	TRBV6-5	TRBD2	CASSYVAGVADTQYF	TGTGCCAGCAGTTACGTGGCGGGGGTTGCAGATACGCAGTATTTT
NA	TRBJ2-3	TRBV4-3	TRBD2	CASSQVLSSGRGSTDTQYF	TGCGCCAGCAGCCAAGTTTTGTCTAGCGGGAGGGGGAGCACAGATACGCAGTATTTT
NA	TRBJ2-1	TRBV29-1	NA	CSVGDRLVLNEQFF	TGCAGCGTTGGGGACCGACTAGTCCTAAATGAGCAGTTCTTC
NA	TRBJ2-7	TRBV5-1	NA	CASSLSPGRPYEQYF	TGCGCCAGCAGCTTAAGTCCCGGCCGGCCCTACGAGCAGTACTTC
NA	TRBJ2-2	TRBV7-6	NA	CASSLAWQGNTGELFF	TGTGCCAGCAGCTTAGCGTGGCAGGGAAACACCGGGGAGCTGTTTTTT
NA	TRBJ1-2	TRBV30	NA	CAWSGGQFYGYTF	TGTGCCTGGAGCGGCGGACAGTTCTATGGCTACACCTTC
few	TRBJ2-5	TRBV29-1	NA	CRDETQYF	TGCAGGGACGAGACCCAGTACTTC
once	TRBJ2-1	TRBV4-1	NA	CASSQVAKLGSSYNEQFF	TGCGCCAGCAGCCAAGTTGCGAAGTTGGGGAGCTCCTACAATGAGCAGTTCTTC
NA	TRBJ2-2	TRBV11-3	NA	CASSPRGSSGELFF	TGTGCCAGCAGCCCACGGGGGAGCTCCGGGGAGCTGTTTTTT
once	TRBJ1-1	TRBV5-6	TRBD1	CASSPGQGHPEAFF	TGTGCCAGCAGCCCTGGACAGGGACATCCTGAAGCTTTCTTT